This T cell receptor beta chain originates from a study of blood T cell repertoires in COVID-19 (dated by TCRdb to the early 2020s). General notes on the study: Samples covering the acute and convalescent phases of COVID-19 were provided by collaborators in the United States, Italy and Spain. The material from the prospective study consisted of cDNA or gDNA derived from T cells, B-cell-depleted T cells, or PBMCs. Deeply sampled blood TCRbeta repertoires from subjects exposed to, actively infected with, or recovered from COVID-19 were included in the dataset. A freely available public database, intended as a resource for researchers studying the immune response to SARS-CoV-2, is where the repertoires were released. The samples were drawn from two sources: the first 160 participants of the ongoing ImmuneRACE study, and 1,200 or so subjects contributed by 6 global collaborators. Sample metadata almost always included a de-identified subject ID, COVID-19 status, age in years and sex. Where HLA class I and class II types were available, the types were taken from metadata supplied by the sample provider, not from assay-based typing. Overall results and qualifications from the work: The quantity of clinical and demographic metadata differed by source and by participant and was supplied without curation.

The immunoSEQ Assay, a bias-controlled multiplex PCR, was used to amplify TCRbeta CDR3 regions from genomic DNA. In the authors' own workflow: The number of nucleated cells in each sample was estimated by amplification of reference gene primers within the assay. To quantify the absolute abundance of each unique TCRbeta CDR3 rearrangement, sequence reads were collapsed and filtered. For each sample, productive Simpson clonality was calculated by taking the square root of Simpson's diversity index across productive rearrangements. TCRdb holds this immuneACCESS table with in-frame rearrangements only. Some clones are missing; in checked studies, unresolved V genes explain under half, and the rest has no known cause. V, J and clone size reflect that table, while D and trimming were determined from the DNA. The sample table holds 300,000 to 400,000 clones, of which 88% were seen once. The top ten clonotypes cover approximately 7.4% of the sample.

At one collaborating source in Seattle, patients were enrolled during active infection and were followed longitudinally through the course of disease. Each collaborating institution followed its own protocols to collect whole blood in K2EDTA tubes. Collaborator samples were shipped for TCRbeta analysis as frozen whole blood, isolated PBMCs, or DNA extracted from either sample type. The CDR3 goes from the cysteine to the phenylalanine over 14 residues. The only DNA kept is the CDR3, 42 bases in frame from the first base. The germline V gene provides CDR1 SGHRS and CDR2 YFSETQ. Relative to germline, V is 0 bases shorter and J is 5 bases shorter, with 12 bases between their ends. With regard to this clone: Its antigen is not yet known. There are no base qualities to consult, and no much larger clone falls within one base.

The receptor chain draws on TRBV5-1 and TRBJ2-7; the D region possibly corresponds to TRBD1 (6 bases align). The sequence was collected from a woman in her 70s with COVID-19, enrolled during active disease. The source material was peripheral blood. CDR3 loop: CASSLVQGRNEQYF. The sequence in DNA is TGCGCCAGCAGCTTGGTACAGGGTCGAAACGAGCAGTACTTC.